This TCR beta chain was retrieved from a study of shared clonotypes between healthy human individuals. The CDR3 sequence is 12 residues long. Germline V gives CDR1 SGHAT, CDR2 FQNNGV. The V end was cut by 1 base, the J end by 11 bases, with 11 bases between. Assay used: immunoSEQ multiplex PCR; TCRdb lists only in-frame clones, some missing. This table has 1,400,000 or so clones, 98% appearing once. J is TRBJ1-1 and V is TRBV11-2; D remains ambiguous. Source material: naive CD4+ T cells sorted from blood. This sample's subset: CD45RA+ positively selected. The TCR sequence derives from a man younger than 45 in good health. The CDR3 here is CASSLAASGAFF. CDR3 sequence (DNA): TGTGCCAGCAGCTTAGCGGCCTCGGGTGCTTTCTTT.